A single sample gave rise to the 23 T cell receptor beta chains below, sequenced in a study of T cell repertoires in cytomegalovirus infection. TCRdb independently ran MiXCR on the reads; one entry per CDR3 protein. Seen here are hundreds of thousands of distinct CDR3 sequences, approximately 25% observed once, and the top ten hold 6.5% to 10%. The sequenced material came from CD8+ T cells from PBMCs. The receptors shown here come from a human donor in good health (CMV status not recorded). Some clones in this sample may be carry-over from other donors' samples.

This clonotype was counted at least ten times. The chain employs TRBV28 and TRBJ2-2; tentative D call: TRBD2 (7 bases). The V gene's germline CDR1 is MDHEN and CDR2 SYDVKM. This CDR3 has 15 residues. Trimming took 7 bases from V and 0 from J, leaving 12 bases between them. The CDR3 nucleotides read TGTGCCAGCACCTGGGGGGGGCCGAACACCGGGGAGCTGTTTTTT. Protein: CASTWGGPNTGELFF. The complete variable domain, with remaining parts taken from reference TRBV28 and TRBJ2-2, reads DVKVTQSSRYLVKRTGEKVFLECVQDMDHENMFWYRQDPGLGLRLIYFSYDVKMKEKGDIPEGYSVSREKKERFSLILESASTNQTSMYLCASTWGGPNTGELFFGEGSRLTVL.

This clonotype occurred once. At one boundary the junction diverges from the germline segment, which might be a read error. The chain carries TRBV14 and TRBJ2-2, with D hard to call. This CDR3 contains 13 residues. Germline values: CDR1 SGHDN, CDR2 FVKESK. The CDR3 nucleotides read TGTGCCAACAGCCAAGACATCACCGGGGAGCTGTTTTTT. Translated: CANSQDITGELFF.

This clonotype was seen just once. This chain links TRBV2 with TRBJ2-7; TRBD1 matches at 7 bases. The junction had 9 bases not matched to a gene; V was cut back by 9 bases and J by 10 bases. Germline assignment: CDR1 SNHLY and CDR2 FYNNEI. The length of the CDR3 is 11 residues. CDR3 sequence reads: CASLYRGRQYF. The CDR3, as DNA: TGTGCCAGTCTTTACAGGGGCAGACAGTACTTC.

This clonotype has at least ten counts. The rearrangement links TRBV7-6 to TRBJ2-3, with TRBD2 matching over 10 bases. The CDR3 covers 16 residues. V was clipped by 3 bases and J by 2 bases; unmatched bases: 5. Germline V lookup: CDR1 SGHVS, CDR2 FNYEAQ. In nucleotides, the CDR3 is TGTGCCAGCAGCTTGGGTAGCGGGGGGTCCACAGATACGCAGTATTTT. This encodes CASSLGSGGSTDTQYF. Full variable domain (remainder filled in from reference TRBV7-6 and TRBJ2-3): GAGVSQSPRYKVTKRGQDVALRCDPISGHVSLYWYRQALGQGPEFLTYFNYEAQQDKSGLPNDRFSAERPEGSISTLTIQRTEQRDSAMYRCASSLGSGGSTDTQYFGPGTRLTVL.

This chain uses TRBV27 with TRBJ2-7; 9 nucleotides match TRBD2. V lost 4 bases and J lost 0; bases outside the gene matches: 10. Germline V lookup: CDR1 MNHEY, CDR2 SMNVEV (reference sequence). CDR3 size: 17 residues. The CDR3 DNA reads TGTGCCAGCAGTTCCAAAAGGACTAGCGAGCTCTCCTACGAGCAGTACGTC. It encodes CASSSKRTSELSYEQYV.

The CDR3 loop is CSVDPPVGGGGYTF. CDR3 sequence (DNA): TGCAGCGTTGACCCCCCAGTGGGCGGAGGTGGCTACACCTTC. This rearrangement joins TRBV29-1 to TRBJ1-2; D is ambiguous. Germline V gene sequence: CDR1 SQVTM, CDR2 ANQGSEA. There are 14 residues in the CDR3. V lost 3 bases and J 7 bases, leaving 18 bases between the germline ends.

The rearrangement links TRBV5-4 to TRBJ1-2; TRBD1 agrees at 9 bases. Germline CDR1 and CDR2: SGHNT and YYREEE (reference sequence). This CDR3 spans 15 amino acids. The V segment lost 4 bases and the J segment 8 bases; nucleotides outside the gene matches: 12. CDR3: CASSIAGTGFMGYTF. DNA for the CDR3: TGTGCCAGCAGCATAGCCGGGACAGGGTTTATGGGCTACACCTTC.

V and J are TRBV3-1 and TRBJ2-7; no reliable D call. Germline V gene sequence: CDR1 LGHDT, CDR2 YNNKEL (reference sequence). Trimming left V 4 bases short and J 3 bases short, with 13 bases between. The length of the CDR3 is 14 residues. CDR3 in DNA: TGTGCCAGCAGCCCTGGACGGGTCTACTACGAGCAGTACTTC. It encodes CASSPGRVYYEQYF.

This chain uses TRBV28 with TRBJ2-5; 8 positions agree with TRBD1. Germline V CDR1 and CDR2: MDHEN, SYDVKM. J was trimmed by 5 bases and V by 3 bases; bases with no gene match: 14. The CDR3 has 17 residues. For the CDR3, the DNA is TGTGCCAGCAGTTTTCGACAGGGGCCCCACCCTCGGGAGACCCAGTACTTC. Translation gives CASSFRQGPHPRETQYF.

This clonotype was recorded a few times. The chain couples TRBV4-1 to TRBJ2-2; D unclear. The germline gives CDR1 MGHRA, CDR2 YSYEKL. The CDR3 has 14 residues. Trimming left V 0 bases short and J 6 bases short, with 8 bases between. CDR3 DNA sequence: TGCGCCAGCAGCCAAGATCTAACGCCCGGGGAGCTGTTTTTT. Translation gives CASSQDLTPGELFF.

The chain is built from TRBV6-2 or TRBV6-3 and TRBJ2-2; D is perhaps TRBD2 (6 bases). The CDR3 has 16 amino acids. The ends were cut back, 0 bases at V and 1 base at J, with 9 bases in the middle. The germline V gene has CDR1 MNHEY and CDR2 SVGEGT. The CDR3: CASSYSWGGNTGELFF. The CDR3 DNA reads TGTGCCAGCAGTTACTCTTGGGGAGGGAACACCGGGGAGCTGTTTTTT.

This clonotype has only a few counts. CDR3 residues: CASSLISGGRDEQFF. CDR3 DNA: TGTGCCAGCAGTTTGATTAGCGGGGGTAGGGATGAGCAGTTCTTC. The chain is built from TRBV12-3 or TRBV12-4 and TRBJ2-1, with 9 nucleotides matching TRBD2. The CDR3 consists of 15 residues. Trimming cost V 3 bases and J 8 bases; bases outside gene matches: 8.

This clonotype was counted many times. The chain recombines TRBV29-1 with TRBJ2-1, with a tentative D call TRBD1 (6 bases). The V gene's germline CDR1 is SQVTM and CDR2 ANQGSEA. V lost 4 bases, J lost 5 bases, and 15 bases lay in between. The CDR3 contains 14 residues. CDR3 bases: TGCAGCGTTGGGCCTCAGGGGTTCAACAATGAGCAGTTCTTC. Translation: CSVGPQGFNNEQFF.

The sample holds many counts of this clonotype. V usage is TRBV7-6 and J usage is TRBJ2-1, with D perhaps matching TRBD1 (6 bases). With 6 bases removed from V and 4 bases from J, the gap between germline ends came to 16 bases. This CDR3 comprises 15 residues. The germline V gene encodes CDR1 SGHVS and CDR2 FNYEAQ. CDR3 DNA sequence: TGTGCCAGCAGTCGGCCGGGACACCTGTACAATGAGCAGTTCTTC. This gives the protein CASSRPGHLYNEQFF.

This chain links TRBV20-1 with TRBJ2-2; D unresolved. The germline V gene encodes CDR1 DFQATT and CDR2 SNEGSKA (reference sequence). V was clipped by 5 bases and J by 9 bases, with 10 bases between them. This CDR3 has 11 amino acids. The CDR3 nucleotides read TGCAGTGCTCCCCTGGGATGGGAGCTGTTTTTT. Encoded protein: CSAPLGWELFF.

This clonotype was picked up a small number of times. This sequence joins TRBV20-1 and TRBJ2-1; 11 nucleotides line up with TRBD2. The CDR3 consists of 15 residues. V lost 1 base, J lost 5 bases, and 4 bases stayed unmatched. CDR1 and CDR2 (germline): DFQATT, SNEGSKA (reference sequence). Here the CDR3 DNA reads TGCAGTGCTAGAGGACGACTAGCGGGAAACAATGAGCAGTTCTTC. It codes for CSARGRLAGNNEQFF.

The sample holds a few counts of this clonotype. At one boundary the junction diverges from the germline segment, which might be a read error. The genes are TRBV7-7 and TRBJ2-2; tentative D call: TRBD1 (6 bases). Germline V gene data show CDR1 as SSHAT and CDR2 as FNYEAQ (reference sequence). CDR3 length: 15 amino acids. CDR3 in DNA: TGTGCTAGCAGCATCATATCAGGGGACACCGGGGAGCTGTTTTTT. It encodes CASSIISGDTGELFF.

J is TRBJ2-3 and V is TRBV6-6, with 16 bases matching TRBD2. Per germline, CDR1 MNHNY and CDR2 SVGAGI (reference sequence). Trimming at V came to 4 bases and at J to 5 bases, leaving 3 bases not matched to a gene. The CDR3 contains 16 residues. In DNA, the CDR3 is TGTGCCAGCAGTTTGGGACTAGCGGGAGGGATAGATACGCAGTATTTT. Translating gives CASSLGLAGGIDTQYF.

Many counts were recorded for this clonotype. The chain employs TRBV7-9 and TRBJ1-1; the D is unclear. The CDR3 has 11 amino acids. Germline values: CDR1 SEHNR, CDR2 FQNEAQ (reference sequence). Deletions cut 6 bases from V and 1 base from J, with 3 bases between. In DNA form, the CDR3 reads TGTGCCAGCAGTTGGAACACTGAAGCTTTCTTT. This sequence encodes CASSWNTEAFF.

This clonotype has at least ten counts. Here the CDR3 DNA reads TGTGCCAGCAGTAGGGACAGGGGGAACGAGCAGTACGTC. Translation gives CASSRDRGNEQYV. The chain employs TRBV6-5 and TRBJ2-7; 11 positions agree with TRBD1. The CDR3 spans 13 residues. The V segment lost 5 bases and the J segment 5 bases; nucleotides outside the gene matches: 2. Germline V gives CDR1 MNHEY, CDR2 SVGAGI.

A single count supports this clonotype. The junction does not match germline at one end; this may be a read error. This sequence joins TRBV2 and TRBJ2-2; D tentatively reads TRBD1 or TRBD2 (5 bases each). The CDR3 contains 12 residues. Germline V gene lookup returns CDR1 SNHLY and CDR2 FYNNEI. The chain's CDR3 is CASTDSTGELYF. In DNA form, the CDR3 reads TGTGCCAGCACCGACAGTACCGGGGAGCTGTATTTT.

The CDR3 sequence is CASSPMGGESYNEQFF. The CDR3 DNA reads TGTGCCAGCAGCCCGATGGGGGGGGAATCCTACAATGAGCAGTTCTTC. The chain combines TRBV28 with TRBJ2-1, with TRBD2 matching over 7 bases. The V segment lost 6 bases and the J segment 1 base; nucleotides outside the gene matches: 9. Germline CDR1 is MDHEN and CDR2 is SYDVKM. This CDR3 region has 16 residues.

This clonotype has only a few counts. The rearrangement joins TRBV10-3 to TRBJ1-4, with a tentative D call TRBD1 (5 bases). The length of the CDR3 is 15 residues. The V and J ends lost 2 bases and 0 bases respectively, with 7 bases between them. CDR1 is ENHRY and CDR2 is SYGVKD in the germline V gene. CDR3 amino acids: CAISEGRATNEKLFF. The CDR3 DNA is TGTGCCATCAGTGAGGGCAGGGCAACTAATGAAAAACTGTTTTTT.